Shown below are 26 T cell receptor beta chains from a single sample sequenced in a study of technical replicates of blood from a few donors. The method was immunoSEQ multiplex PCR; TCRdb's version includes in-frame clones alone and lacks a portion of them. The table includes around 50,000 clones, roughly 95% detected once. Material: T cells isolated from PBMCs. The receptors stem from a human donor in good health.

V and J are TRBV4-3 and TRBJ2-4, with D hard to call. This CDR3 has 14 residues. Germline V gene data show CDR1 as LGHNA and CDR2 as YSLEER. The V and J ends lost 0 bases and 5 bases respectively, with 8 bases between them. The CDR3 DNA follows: TGCGCCAGCAGCCAAGATGTTGGCCAAAACATTCAGTACTTC. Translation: CASSQDVGQNIQYF.

In nucleotides, the CDR3 is TGTGCCAGCAGCGTAGGCGGGAGAATTGGGTACAATGAGCAGTTCTTC. Protein product: CASSVGGRIGYNEQFF. The rearrangement joins TRBV9 to TRBJ2-1, with 7 bases matching TRBD2. Germline V lookup: CDR1 SGDLS, CDR2 YYNGEE. J lost 4 bases, V lost 0 bases, and 7 bases had no gene match. The CDR3 is 16 amino acids.

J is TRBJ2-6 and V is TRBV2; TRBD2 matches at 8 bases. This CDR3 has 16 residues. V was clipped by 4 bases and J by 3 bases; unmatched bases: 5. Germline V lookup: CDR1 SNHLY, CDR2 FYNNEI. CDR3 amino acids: CASSASGRRGANVLTF. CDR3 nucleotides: TGTGCCAGCAGTGCGAGCGGGAGACGTGGGGCCAACGTCCTGACTTTC.

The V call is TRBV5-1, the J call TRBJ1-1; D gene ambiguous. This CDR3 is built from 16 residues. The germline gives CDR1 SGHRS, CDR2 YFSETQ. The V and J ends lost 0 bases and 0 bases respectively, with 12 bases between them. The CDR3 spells CASSLEYGEMNTEAFF. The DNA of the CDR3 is TGCGCCAGCAGCTTGGAGTACGGAGAGATGAACACTGAAGCTTTCTTT.

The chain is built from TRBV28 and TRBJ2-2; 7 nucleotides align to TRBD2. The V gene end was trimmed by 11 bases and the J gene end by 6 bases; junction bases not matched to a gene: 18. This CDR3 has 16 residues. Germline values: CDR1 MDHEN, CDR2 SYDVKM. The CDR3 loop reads CACSGGRREIPGELFF. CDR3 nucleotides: TGTGCCTGTTCAGGAGGAAGGCGGGAGATCCCCGGGGAGCTGTTTTTT.

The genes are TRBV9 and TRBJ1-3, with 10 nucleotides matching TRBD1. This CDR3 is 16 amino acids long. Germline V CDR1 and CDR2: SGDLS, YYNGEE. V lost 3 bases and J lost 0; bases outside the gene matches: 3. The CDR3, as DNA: TGTGCCAGCAGCGCGGGACAGGGGATCTCTGGAAACACCATATATTTT. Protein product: CASSAGQGISGNTIYF.

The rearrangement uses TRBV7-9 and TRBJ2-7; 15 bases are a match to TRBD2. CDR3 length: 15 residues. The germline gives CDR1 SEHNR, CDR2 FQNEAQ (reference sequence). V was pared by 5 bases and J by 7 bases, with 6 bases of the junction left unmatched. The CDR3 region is CASSPEGTSGREQYF. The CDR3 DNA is TGTGCCAGCAGCCCAGAGGGGACTAGCGGGAGGGAGCAGTACTTC.

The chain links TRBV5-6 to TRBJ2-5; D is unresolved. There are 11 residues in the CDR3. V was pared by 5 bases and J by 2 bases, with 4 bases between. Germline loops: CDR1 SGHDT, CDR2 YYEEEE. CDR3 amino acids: CASSNQETQYF. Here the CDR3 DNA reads TGTGCCAGCAGTAATCAAGAGACCCAGTACTTC.

This CDR3 reads CASSEIGGRAETQYF. Here the CDR3 DNA reads TGTGCCAGCAGCGAGATTGGGGGGAGGGCGGAGACCCAGTACTTC. The V gene is TRBV5-4, the J gene TRBJ2-5; TRBD2 aligns across 7 bases. In germline, CDR1 is SGHNT, CDR2 YYREEE (reference sequence). The ends lost 4 bases at V and 5 bases at J; junction bases unmatched: 11. The CDR3 extends over 15 amino acids.

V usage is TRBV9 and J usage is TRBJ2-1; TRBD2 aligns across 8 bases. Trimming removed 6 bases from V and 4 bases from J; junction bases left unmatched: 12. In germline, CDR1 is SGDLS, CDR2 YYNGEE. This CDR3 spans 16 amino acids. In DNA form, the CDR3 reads TGTGCCAGCAACGGGCATCGCGGGAGGACTTACAATGAGCAGTTCTTC. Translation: CASNGHRGRTYNEQFF. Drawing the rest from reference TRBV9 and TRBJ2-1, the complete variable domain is DSGVTQTPKHLITATGQRVTLRCSPRSGDLSVYWYQQSLDQGLQFLIQYYNGEERAKGNILERFSAQQFPDLHSELNLSSLELGDSALYFCASNGHRGRTYNEQFFGPGTRLTVL.

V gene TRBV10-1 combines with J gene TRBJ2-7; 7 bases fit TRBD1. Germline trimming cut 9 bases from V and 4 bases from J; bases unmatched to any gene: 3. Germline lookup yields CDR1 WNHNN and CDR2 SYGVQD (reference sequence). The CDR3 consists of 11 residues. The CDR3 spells CARQGLYEQYF. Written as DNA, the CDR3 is TGCGCCAGACAGGGGCTTTACGAGCAGTACTTC.

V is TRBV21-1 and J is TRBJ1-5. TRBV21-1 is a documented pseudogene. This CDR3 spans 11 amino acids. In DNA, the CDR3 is TGTGCCAGAGGGCGAGGGCAGCCCCAGCATTTT. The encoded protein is CARGRGQPQHF.

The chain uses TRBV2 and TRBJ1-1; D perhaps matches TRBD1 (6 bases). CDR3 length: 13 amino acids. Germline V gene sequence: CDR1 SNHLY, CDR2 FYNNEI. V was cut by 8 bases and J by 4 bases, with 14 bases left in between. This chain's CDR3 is CASAEGGTTEAFF. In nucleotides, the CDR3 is TGTGCCAGCGCGGAGGGGGGGACCACTGAAGCTTTCTTT.

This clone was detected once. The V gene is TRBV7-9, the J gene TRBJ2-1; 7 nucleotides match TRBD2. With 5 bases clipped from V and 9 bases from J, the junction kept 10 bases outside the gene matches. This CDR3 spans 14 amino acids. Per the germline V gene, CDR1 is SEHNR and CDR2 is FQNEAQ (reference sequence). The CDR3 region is CASSDPGREIEQFF. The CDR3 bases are TGTGCCAGCAGCGACCCTGGGAGGGAAATTGAGCAGTTCTTC.

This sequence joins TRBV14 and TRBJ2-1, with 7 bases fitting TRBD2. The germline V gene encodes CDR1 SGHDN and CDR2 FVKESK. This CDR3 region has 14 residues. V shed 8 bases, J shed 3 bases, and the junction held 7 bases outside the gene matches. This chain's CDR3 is CASSPGRFYNEQFF. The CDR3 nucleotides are TGTGCCAGCTCGCCCGGGAGGTTCTACAATGAGCAGTTCTTC.

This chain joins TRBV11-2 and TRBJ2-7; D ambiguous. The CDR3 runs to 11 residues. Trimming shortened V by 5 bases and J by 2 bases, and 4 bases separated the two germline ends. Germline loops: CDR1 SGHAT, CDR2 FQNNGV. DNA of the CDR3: TGTGCCAGCAGCCTAACCTACGAGCAGTACTTC. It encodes CASSLTYEQYF. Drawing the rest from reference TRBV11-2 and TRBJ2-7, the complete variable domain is EAGVAQSPRYKIIEKRQSVAFWCNPISGHATLYWYQQILGQGPKLLIQFQNNGVVDDSQLPKDRFSAERLKGVDSTLKIQPAKLEDSAVYLCASSLTYEQYFGPGTRLTVT.

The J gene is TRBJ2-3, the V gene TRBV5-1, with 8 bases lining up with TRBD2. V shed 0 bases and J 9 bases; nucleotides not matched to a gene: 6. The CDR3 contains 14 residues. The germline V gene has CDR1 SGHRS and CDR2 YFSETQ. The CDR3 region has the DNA TGCGCCAGCAGCTTGGAGCGGGGGCCGGGAACGCAGTATTTT. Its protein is CASSLERGPGTQYF.

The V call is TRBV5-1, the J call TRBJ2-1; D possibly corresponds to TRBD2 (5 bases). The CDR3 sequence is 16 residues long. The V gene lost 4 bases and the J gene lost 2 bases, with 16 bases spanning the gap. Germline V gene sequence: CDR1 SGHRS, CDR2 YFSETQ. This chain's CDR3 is CASSPDREWAYNEQFF. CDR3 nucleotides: TGCGCCAGCAGCCCTGATAGGGAGTGGGCCTACAATGAGCAGTTCTTC. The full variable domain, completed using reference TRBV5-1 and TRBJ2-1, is KAGVTQTPRYLIKTRGQQVTLSCSPISGHRSVSWYQQTPGQGLQFLFEYFSETQRNKGNFPGRFSGRQFSNSRSEMNVSTLELGDSALYLCASSPDREWAYNEQFFGPGTRLTVL.

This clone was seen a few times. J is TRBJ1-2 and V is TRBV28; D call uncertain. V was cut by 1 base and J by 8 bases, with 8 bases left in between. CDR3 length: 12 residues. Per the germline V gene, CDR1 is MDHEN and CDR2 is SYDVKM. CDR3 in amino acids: CASSLFSGGYTF. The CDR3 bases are TGTGCCAGCAGTTTATTTTCGGGGGGCTACACCTTC.

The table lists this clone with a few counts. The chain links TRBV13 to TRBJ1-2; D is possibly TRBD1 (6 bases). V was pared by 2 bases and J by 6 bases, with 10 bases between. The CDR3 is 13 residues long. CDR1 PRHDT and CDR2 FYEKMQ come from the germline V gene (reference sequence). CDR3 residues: CASSLLGGHGYTF. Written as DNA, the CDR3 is TGTGCCAGCAGCTTATTGGGGGGGCATGGCTACACCTTC.

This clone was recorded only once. CDR3 DNA sequence: TGTGCCAGCAGCTTAACAGGGGTGGGCTACACCTTC. As protein: CASSLTGVGYTF. The chain links TRBV7-2 to TRBJ1-2; 7 positions agree with TRBD1. Unmatched junction bases numbered 2, after V lost 2 bases and J lost 8 bases. Germline CDR1 SGHTA, CDR2 FQGNSA. This CDR3 region has 12 residues.

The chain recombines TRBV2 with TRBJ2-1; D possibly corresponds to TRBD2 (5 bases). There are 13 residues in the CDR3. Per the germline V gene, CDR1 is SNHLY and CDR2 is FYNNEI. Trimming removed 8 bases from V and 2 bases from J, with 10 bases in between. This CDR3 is CASGPGTYNEQFF. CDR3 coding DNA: TGTGCCAGCGGGCCGGGAACCTACAATGAGCAGTTCTTC.

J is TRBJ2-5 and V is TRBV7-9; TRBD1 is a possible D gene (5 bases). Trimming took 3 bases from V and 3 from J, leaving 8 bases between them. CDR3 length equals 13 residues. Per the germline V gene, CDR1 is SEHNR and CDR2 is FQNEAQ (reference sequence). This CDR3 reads CASSFFREETQYF. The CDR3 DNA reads TGTGCCAGCAGCTTTTTCAGGGAAGAGACCCAGTACTTC. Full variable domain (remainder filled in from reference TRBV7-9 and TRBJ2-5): DTGVSQNPRHKITKRGQNVTFRCDPISEHNRLYWYRQTLGQGPEFLTYFQNEAQLEKSRLLSDRFSAERPKGSFSTLEIQRTEQGDSAMYLCASSFFREETQYFGPGTRLLVL.

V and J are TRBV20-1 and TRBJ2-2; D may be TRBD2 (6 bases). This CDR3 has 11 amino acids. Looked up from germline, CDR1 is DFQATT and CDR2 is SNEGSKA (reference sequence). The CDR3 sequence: CSGGRGGELFF. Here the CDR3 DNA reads TGCAGCGGAGGGCGTGGCGGGGAGCTGTTTTTT.

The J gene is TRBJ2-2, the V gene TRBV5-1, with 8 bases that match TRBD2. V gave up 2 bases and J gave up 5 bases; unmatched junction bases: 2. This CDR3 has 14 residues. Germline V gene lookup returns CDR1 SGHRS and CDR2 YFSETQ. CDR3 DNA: TGCGCCAGCAGCTTAAGCGGGGGAACCGGGGAGCTGTTTTTT. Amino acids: CASSLSGGTGELFF.

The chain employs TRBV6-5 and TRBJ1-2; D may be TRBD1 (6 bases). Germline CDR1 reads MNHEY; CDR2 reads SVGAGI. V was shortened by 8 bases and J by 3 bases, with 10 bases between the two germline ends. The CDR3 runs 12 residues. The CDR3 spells CASGWTDYGYTF. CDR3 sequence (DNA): TGTGCCAGCGGTTGGACAGACTATGGCTACACCTTC.